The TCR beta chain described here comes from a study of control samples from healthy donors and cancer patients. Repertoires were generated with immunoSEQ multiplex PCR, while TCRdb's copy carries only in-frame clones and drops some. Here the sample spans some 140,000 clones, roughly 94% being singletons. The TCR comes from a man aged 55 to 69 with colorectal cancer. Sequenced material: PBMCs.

The CDR3: CASGLGQGRMNTEAFF. DNA of the CDR3: TGTGCCAGTGGCCTTGGGCAGGGGAGGATGAACACTGAAGCTTTCTTT. The J gene is TRBJ1-1, the V gene TRBV19; D may be TRBD1 (6 bases). The CDR3 sequence is 16 residues long. Germline V gene data show CDR1 as LNHDA and CDR2 as SQIVND (reference sequence). V lost 8 bases to trimming and J lost 0 bases, with 19 bases between them.